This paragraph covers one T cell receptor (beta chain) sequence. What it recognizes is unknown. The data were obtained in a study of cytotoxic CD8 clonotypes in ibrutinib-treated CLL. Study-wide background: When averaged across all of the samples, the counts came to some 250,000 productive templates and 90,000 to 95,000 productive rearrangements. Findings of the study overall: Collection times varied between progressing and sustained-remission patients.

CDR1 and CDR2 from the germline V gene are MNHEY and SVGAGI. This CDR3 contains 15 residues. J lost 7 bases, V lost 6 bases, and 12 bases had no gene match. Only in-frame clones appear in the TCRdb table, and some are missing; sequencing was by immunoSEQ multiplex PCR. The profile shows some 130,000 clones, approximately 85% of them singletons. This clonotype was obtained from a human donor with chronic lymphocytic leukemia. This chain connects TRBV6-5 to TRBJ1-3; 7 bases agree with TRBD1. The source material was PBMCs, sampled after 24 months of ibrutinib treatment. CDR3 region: CASSRGGESGNTIYF. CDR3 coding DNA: TGTGCCAGCAGCAGGGGGGGGGAAAGTGGTAACACCATATATTTT.